This TCR beta chain was obtained from a study of CXCR3-negative and CXCR3-positive naive CD8 T cells. Whole-study results and caveats: Both naive subsets had comparably high diversity; memory CD8+ cells much lower.

This clonotype is called medium-sized based on its frequency. Its antigen is currently unknown. The CDR3 has 16 residues. Germline values: CDR1 LGHNA, CDR2 YNFKEQ. All TRB cDNA libraries came from 5' RACE performed with UMI labels. TCRdb reanalyzed the 5' RACE reads, giving one entry per CDR3 protein sequence and no DNA. This sample contains fewer than 60,000 distinct CDR3 sequences. Sequencing used memory CD8+ T cells from blood. This sequence joins TRBV4-2 and TRBJ2-1; TCRdb returns TRBD2, unconfirmable since there is no DNA. The sequence was obtained from a human donor in good health. Some clones in this sample may be carry-over from other donors' samples. The CDR3 is CASSQVPAGGYNEQFF.